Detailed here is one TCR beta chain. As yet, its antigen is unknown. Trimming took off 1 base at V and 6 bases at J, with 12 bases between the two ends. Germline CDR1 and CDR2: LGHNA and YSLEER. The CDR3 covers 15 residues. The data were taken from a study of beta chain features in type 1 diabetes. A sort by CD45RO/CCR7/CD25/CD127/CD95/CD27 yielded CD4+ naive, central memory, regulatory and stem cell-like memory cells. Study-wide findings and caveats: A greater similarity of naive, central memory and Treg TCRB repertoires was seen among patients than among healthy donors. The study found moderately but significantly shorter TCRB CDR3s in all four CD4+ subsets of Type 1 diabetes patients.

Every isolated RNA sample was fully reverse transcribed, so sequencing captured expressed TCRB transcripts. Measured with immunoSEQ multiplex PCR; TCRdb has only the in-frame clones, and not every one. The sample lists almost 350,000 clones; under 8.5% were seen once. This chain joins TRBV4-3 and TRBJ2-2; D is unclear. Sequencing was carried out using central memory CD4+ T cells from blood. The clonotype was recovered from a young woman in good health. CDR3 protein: CASSQAPGSPGELFF. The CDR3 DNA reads TGCGCCAGCAGCCAAGCGCCAGGTAGTCCCGGGGAGCTGTTTTTT.